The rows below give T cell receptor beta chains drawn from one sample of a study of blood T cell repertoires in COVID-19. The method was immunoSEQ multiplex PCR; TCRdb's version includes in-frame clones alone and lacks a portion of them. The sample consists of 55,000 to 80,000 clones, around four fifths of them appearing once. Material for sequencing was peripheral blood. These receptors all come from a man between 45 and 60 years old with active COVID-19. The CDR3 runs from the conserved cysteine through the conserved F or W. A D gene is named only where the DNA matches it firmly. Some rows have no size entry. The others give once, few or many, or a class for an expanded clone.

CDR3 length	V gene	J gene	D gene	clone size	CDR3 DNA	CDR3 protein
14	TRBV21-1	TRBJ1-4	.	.	TGTGCCAGCAGCCTCGACAGGGAGAATGAAAAACTGTTTTTT	CASSLDRENEKLFF
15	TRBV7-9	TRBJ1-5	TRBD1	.	TGTGCCAGCAGCCAGGACAGGGTGGGCAATCAGCCCCAGCATTTT	CASSQDRVGNQPQHF
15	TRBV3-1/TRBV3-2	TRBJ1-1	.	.	TGTGCCAGCAGCCTCGAACGGGGTATGAACACTGAAGCTTTCTTT	CASSLERGMNTEAFF
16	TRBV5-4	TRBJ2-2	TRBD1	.	TGTGCCAGCAGGTCCGGGACAGGGGAATTATCCGGGGAGCTGTTTTTT	CASRSGTGELSGELFF
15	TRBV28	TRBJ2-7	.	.	TGTGCCAGCAGTTCTCCCCCCCAGGTGACCTACGAGCAGTACTTC	CASSSPPQVTYEQYF
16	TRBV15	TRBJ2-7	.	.	TGTGCCACCAGCAGAGATGGCGGGACAGACTTCTACGAGCAGTACTTC	CATSRDGGTDFYEQYF
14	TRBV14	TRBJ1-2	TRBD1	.	TGTGCCAGCAGCCAAGGTTTAGGGGGCAGCGGCTACACCTTC	CASSQGLGGSGYTF
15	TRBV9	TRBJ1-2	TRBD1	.	TGTGCCAGCAGCGTAGCGGGACAGGAGAACTATGGCTACACCTTC	CASSVAGQENYGYTF
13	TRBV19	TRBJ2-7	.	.	TGTGCCAGTAGTAAAGGACACCGAGACGAGCAGTACTTC	CASSKGHRDEQYF
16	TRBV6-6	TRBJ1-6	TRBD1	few	TGTGCCAGCAGTATACGCGGACAGGGGGCGGGGTCACCCCTCCACTTT	CASSIRGQGAGSPLHF
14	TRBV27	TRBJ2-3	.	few	TGTGCCACCACGCCGCTTAGCAGACCAGATACGCAGTATTTT	CATTPLSRPDTQYF
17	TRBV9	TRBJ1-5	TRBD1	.	TGTGCCAGCAGCGTGTCCGGGACAGGGGGCGCGGGTCAGCCCCAGCATTTT	CASSVSGTGGAGQPQHF
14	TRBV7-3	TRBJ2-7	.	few	TGTGCCAGCAGCTTACAGCAGGGGCCCTACGAGCAGTACTTC	CASSLQQGPYEQYF
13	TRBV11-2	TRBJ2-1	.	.	TGTGCCAGCAGCTTAGAAGGGGCGGGGAGGCAGTTCTTC	CASSLEGAGRQFF
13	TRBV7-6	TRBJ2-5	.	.	TGTGCCAGCAGCTTAGGTCCCGAAGAGACCCAGTACTTC	CASSLGPEETQYF
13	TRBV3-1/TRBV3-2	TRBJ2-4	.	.	TGTGCCAGCAGCCAAGATCCCTCCCGGGTACGCTGCTTC	CASSQDPSRVRCF
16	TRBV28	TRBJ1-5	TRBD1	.	TGTGCCAGCAGTTTTCTACAGGGGGCCGACAATCAGCCCCAGCATTTT	CASSFLQGADNQPQHF